This entry lists 17 T cell receptor beta chains sequenced from one sample in a study of cytomegalovirus exposure and HLA in healthy donors. 13 Jbeta primers and 60 Vbeta primers were used for the PCR. Some clones are missing from TCRdb's copy, which holds only in-frame ones; the method was immunoSEQ multiplex PCR. In the table there are around 150,000 clones, 80% of which are singletons. Sequenced sample: PBMCs. Receptors were obtained from a middle-aged woman in good health and CMV-seronegative.

The J gene is TRBJ1-5, the V gene TRBV7-9, with 7 bases that match TRBD1. CDR1 is SEHNR, CDR2 FQNEAQ, per germline (reference sequence). The CDR3 covers 17 residues. After removal of 1 base from V and 4 bases from J, the junction contained 10 bases not matched to a gene. The CDR3 region has the DNA TGTGCCAGCAGCTTAGGTATGAGGGACAGAGATAATCAGCCCCAGCATTTT. This gives the protein CASSLGMRDRDNQPQHF.

The chain combines TRBV5-4 with TRBJ1-2; 10 bases fit TRBD1. V shed 3 bases and J 4 bases; nucleotides not matched to a gene: 3. Germline V gene lookup returns CDR1 SGHNT and CDR2 YYREEE (reference sequence). This CDR3 has 14 amino acids. CDR3 DNA sequence: TGTGCCAGCAGCTGGACAGGGGGAGGCTATGGCTACACCTTC. This encodes CASSWTGGGYGYTF.

CDR3 loop: CASSFGTEETQYF. The CDR3 DNA reads as TGTGCCAGCAGCTTCGGGACAGAAGAGACCCAGTACTTC. This chain joins TRBV11-2 and TRBJ2-5, with 7 bases aligning to TRBD1. This CDR3 contains 13 residues. V lost 3 bases to trimming and J lost 3 bases; unmatched junction nucleotides: 1. Per the germline V gene, CDR1 is SGHAT and CDR2 is FQNNGV.

This clone was picked up a small number of times. The rearrangement joins TRBV2 to TRBJ2-7; D remains ambiguous. This CDR3 comprises 13 residues. The germline V gene has CDR1 SNHLY and CDR2 FYNNEI. Trimming shortened V by 2 bases and J by 4 bases, and 9 bases separated the two germline ends. CDR3: CASSELVEYEQYF. The CDR3 DNA reads TGTGCCAGCAGTGAATTAGTGGAGTACGAGCAGTACTTC.

The V and J genes are TRBV4-1 and TRBJ1-5, with TRBD1 matching 7 bases. With V trimmed by 3 bases and J by 9 bases, 14 bases remained unmatched. The V gene's germline CDR1 is MGHRA and CDR2 YSYEKL. The CDR3 runs to 16 residues. The CDR3 loop is CASSHGGTVDQRPQHF. CDR3 nucleotides: TGCGCCAGCAGCCACGGCGGGACAGTGGATCAGAGGCCCCAGCATTTT.

The V gene is TRBV7-9, the J gene TRBJ2-3; D gene unclear. V dropped 5 bases and J dropped 0 bases, with 12 bases sitting between them. This CDR3 is built from 15 residues. The germline V gene has CDR1 SEHNR and CDR2 FQNEAQ (reference sequence). CDR3 coding DNA: TGTGCCAGCAGCAGCGCTGAGGAGAGCACAGATACGCAGTATTTT. This sequence encodes CASSSAEESTDTQYF.

This chain links TRBV10-3 with TRBJ2-3; D might be TRBD2 (7 bases). V was clipped by 2 bases and J by 0 bases, with 18 bases between them. This CDR3 has 18 amino acids. The germline V gene has CDR1 ENHRY and CDR2 SYGVKD. DNA of the CDR3: TGTGCCATCAGTGAGACCATTGGCGGGGGCCCTAGCACAGATACGCAGTATTTT. Its translation is CAISETIGGGPSTDTQYF.

The V and J genes are TRBV28 and TRBJ2-5; 9 nucleotides match TRBD1. The V gene end was trimmed by 8 bases and the J gene end by 1 base; junction bases not matched to a gene: 8. Germline-derived CDR1 and CDR2 are MDHEN and SYDVKM. The CDR3 spans 15 residues. CDR3 amino acids: CASLRQGGTQETQYF. The DNA of the CDR3 is TGTGCCAGCCTCCGACAGGGGGGGACCCAAGAGACCCAGTACTTC. The full variable domain, in which reference TRBV28 and TRBJ2-5 provide the parts outside the CDR3, is DVKVTQSSRYLVKRTGEKVFLECVQDMDHENMFWYRQDPGLGLRLIYFSYDVKMKEKGDIPEGYSVSREKKERFSLILESASTNQTSMYLCASLRQGGTQETQYFGPGTRLLVL.

The CDR3 DNA reads TGTGCCGGACTAGTCGGGGAGACCCAGTACTTC. It specifies CAGLVGETQYF. V usage is TRBV30 and J usage is TRBJ2-5; the match to TRBD2 covers 7 bases. After removal of 8 bases from V and 5 bases from J, the junction contained 5 bases not matched to a gene. This CDR3 has 11 amino acids. The germline V gene encodes CDR1 GTSNPN and CDR2 SVGIG (reference sequence).

V and J are TRBV11-3 and TRBJ1-2; 7 nucleotides match TRBD1. Germline loops: CDR1 SGHNT, CDR2 YENEEA. V was clipped by 5 bases and J by 2 bases; unmatched bases: 11. The CDR3 spans 16 residues. CDR3 residues: CASSPTDRSLNYGYTF. The CDR3 nucleotides are TGTGCCAGCAGCCCCACGGACAGGTCTCTCAACTATGGCTACACCTTC.

The chain carries TRBV4-3 and TRBJ2-5, with no clear D. The J call may not be correct, given that the DNA end is closer to TRBJ2-7. CDR1 and CDR2 from the germline V gene are LGHNA and YSLEER. CDR3 size: 14 residues. The CDR3 nucleotides read TGCGCCAGCAGCCAAGATCTTGGAGACTACGAGCAGTACTTC. Its translation: CASSQDLGDYEQYF.

This clone was seen once. The V call is TRBV2, the J call TRBJ2-3; TRBD2 matches 16 bases. V was pared by 7 bases and J by 5 bases, with 9 bases of the junction left unmatched. This CDR3 spans 17 amino acids. Germline V CDR1 and CDR2: SNHLY, FYNNEI. CDR3 amino acids: CASKPGLAGGGLDTQYF. CDR3 coding DNA: TGTGCCAGCAAACCGGGACTAGCGGGGGGGGGACTAGATACGCAGTATTTT.

J is TRBJ2-3 and V is TRBV11-2; perhaps TRBD1 as D (6 bases). This CDR3 region has 16 residues. CDR1 and CDR2 (germline): SGHAT, FQNNGV. V was cut by 1 base and J by 4 bases, with 15 bases left in between. The CDR3 region has the DNA TGTGCCAGCAGCTTAGGGTTAGGGGGAAGGGCAGATACGCAGTATTTT. Amino acid sequence: CASSLGLGGRADTQYF. Supplemented by reference TRBV11-2 and TRBJ2-3, the full variable domain reads EAGVAQSPRYKIIEKRQSVAFWCNPISGHATLYWYQQILGQGPKLLIQFQNNGVVDDSQLPKDRFSAERLKGVDSTLKIQPAKLEDSAVYLCASSLGLGGRADTQYFGPGTRLTVL.

This chain uses TRBV5-5 with TRBJ2-7, with TRBD2 as a possible D gene (6 bases). This CDR3 region has 17 residues. Germline assignment: CDR1 SGHKS and CDR2 YYEKEE (reference sequence). Trimming pared 0 bases from V and 0 bases from J, leaving 16 bases between. In DNA, the CDR3 is TGTGCCAGCAGCTTGGGCAGTCGCGGGACCGACTCCTACGAGCAGTACTTC. Protein product: CASSLGSRGTDSYEQYF.

The chain is built from TRBV6-5 and TRBJ1-2; D perhaps matches TRBD1 (6 bases). The CDR3 sequence is 14 residues long. Germline V gives CDR1 MNHEY, CDR2 SVGAGI. The V and J ends lost 6 bases and 4 bases respectively, with 15 bases between them. In nucleotides, the CDR3 is TGTGCCAGCAGCACCTACCGGGGGGCCTATGGCTACACCTTC. Its translation is CASSTYRGAYGYTF.

This sequence joins TRBV5-1 and TRBJ1-4; the match to TRBD1 covers 7 bases. The V segment lost 3 bases and the J segment 5 bases; nucleotides outside the gene matches: 10. This CDR3 contains 16 residues. Germline lookup yields CDR1 SGHRS and CDR2 YFSETQ. CDR3: CASSYGQAQVNEKLFF. The CDR3 DNA reads TGCGCCAGCAGCTACGGACAGGCACAAGTGAATGAAAAACTGTTTTTT.

This clone was recorded only once. The rearrangement links TRBV6-5 to TRBJ1-2; 8 nucleotides align to TRBD1. Germline CDR1 reads MNHEY; CDR2 reads SVGAGI. The trim removed 4 bases at V and 5 bases at J, leaving 3 bases unmatched. The CDR3 is 13 residues long. As DNA, the CDR3 is TGTGCCAGCAGTTCGGACAGGGTTTATGGCTACACCTTC. It is translated as CASSSDRVYGYTF.